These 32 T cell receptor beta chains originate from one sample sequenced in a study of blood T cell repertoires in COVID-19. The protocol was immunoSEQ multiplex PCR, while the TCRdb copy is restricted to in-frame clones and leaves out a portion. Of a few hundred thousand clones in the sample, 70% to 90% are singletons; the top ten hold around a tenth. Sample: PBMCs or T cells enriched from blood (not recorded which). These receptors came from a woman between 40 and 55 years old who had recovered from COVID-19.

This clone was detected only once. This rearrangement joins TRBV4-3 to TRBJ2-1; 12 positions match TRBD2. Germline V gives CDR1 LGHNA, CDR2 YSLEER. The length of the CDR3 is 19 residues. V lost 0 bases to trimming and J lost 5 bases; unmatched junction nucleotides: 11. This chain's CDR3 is CASSQDPSGGARWDNEQFF. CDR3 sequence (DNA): TGCGCCAGCAGCCAAGATCCTAGCGGGGGGGCCCGGTGGGACAATGAGCAGTTCTTC.

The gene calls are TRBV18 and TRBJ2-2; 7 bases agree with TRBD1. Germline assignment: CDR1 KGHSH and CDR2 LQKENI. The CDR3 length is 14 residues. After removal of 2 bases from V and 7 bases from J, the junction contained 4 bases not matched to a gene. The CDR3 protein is CASSPTGEYGELFF. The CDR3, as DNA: TGTGCCAGCTCACCAACAGGGGAGTACGGGGAGCTGTTTTTT.

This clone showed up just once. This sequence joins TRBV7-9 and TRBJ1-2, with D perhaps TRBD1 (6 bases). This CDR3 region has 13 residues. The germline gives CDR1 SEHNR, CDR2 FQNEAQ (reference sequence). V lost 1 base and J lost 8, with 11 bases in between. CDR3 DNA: TGTGCCAGCAGCTTAGGTGGGGGCGAGGGCTACACCTTC. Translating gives CASSLGGGEGYTF.

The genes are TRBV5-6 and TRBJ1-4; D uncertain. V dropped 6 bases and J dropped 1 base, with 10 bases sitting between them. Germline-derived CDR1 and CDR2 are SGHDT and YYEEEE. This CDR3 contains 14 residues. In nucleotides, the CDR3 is TGTGCCAGCACCTTCGGGGTAACTAATGAAAAACTGTTTTTT. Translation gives CASTFGVTNEKLFF. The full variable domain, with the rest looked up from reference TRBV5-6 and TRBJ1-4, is DAGVTQSPTHLIKTRGQQVTLRCSPKSGHDTVSWYQQALGQGPQFIFQYYEEEERQRGNFPDRFSGHQFPNYSSELNVNALLLGDSALYLCASTFGVTNEKLFFGSGTQLSVL.

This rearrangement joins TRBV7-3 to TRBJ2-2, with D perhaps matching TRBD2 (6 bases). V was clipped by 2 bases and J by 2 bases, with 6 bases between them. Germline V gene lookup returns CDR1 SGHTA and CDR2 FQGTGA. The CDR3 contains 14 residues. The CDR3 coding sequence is TGTGCCAGCAGCTTAGGACTAAACACCGGGGAGCTGTTTTTT. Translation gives CASSLGLNTGELFF.

The CDR3 loop reads CASSTDTDYNEQFF. For the CDR3, the DNA is TGTGCCAGCAGCACGGACACAGACTACAATGAGCAGTTCTTC. The chain employs TRBV7-3 and TRBJ2-1; tentatively, D is TRBD1 (5 bases). This CDR3 is built from 14 residues. The germline gives CDR1 SGHTA, CDR2 FQGTGA. The V and J ends lost 5 bases and 3 bases respectively, with 11 bases between them.

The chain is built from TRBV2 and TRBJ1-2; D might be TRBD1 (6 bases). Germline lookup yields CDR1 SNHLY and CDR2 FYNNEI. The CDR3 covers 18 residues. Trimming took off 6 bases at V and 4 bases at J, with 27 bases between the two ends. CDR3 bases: TGTGCCAGCAGAGGAGGGGAGCGGGGGGGCCAGGGCCTCTATGGCTACACCTTC. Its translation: CASRGGERGGQGLYGYTF.

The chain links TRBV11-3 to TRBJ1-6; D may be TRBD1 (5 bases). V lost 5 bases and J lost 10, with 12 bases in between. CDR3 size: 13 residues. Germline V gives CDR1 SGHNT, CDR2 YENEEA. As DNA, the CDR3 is TGTGCCAGCAGCCCAGGGTATGGGTCACCCCTCCACTTT. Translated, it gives CASSPGYGSPLHF.

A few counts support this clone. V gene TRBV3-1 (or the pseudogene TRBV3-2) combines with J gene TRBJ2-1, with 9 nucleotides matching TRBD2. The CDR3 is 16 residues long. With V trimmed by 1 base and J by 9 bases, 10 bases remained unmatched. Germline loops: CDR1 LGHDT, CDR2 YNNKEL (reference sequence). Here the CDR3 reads CASSQAAGGPGGEQFF. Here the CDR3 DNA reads TGTGCCAGCAGCCAAGCGGCGGGAGGGCCCGGCGGTGAGCAGTTCTTC.

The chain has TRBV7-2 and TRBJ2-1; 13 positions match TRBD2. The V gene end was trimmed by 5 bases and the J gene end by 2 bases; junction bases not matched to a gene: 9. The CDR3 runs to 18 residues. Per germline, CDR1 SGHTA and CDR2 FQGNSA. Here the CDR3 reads CASSPSRTSGGPYNEQFF. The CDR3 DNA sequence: TGTGCCAGCAGCCCATCCAGGACTAGCGGGGGCCCCTACAATGAGCAGTTCTTC.

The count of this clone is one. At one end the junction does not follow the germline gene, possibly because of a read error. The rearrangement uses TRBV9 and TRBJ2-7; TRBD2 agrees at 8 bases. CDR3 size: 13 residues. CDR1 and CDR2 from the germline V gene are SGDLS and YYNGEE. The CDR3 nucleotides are TGTGCCAGCAGCGCCTCCCCGTCACTAGCGGAAAACTTC. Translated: CASSASPSLAENF. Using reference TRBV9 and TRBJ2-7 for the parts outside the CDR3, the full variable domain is DSGVTQTPKHLITATGQRVTLRCSPRSGDLSVYWYQQSLDQGLQFLIQYYNGEERAKGNILERFSAQQFPDLHSELNLSSLELGDSALYFCASSASPSLAENFGPGTRLTVT.

Here the CDR3 DNA reads TGTGCCAGCTGGACACCCTACGAGCAGTACTTC. Translating it yields CASWTPYEQYF. The chain links TRBV10-3 to TRBJ2-7; possible D gene TRBD1, 5 bases. This CDR3 region has 11 residues. V gave up 10 bases and J gave up 2 bases, with 9 bases separating them. Germline V gives CDR1 ENHRY, CDR2 SYGVKD.

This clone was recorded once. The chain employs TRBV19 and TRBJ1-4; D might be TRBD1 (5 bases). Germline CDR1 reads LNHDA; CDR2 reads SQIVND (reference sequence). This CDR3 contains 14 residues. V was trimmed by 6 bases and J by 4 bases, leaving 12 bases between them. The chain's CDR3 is CASRLSGNNEKLFF. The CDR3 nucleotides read TGTGCCAGTAGATTATCAGGGAATAATGAAAAACTGTTTTTT.

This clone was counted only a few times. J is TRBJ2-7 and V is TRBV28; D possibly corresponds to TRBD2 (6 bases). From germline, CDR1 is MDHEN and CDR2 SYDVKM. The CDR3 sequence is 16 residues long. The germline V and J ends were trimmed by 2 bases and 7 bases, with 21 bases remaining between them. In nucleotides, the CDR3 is TGTGCCAGCAGTTTACGTGGAGGGTTGCGGTTCTGGGAGCAGTACTTC. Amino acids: CASSLRGGLRFWEQYF.

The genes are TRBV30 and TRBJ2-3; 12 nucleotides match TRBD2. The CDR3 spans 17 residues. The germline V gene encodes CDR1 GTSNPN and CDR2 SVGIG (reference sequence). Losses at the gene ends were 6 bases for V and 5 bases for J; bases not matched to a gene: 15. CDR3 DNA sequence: TGTGCCTGCGGGGACGTGGGACTAGCGGGCGGGGGAGATACGCAGTATTTT. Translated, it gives CACGDVGLAGGGDTQYF.

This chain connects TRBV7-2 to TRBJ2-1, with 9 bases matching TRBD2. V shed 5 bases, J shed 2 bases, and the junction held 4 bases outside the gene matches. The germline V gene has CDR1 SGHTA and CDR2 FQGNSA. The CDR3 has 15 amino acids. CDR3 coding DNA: TGTGCCAGCAGCATTAGCGGGGGCCCCTACAATGAGCAGTTCTTC. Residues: CASSISGGPYNEQFF.

CDR3 nucleotides: TGTGCCAGCAGTTTGCTCAGGGTCGGTGAAGCTTTCTTT. This codes for CASSLLRVGEAFF. The chain uses TRBV12-3 or TRBV12-4 and TRBJ1-1, with a tentative D call TRBD1 (5 bases). Deletions cut 3 bases from V and 7 bases from J, with 12 bases between. The CDR3 extends over 13 amino acids.

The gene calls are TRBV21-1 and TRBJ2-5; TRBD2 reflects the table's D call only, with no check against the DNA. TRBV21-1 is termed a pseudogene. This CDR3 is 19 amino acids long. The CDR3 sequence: CASSKSRDREGLAGETQYF. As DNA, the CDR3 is TGTGCCAGCAGCAAGTCCCGGGACAGGGAAGGACTAGCGGGTGAGACCCAGTACTTC.

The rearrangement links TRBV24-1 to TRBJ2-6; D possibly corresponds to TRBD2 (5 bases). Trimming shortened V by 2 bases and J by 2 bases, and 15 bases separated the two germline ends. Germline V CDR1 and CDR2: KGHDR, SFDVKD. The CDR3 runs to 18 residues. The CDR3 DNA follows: TGTGCCACCAGTGATTCCCTGGACGGACTCCCTGGGGCCAACGTCCTGACTTTC. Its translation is CATSDSLDGLPGANVLTF.

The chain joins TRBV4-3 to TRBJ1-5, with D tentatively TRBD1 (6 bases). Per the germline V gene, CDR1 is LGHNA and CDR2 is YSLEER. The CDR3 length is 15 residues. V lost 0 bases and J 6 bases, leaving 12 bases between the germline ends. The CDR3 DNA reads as TGCGCCAGCAGCCAAGACCCTAGGGGGGGTCAGCCCCAGCATTTT. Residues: CASSQDPRGGQPQHF.

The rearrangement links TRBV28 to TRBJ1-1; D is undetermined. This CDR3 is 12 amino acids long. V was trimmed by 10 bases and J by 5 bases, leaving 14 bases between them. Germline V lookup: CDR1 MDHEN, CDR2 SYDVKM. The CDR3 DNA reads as TGTGCCATAAGCGTTCAGAAAACTGAAGCTTTCTTT. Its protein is CAISVQKTEAFF.

The CDR3 here is CASSSHDSGYTF. CDR3 in DNA: TGTGCCAGCAGTTCACATGATTCAGGCTACACCTTC. The rearrangement links TRBV6-5 to TRBJ1-2; no clear D gene. The CDR3 has 12 residues. V dropped 4 bases and J dropped 8 bases, with 11 bases sitting between them. The V gene's germline CDR1 is MNHEY and CDR2 SVGAGI.

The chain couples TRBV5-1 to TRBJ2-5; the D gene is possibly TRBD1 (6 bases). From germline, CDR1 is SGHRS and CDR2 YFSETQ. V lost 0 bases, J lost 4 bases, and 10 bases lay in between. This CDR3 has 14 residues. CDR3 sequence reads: CASSLARGRETQYF. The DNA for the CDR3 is TGCGCCAGCAGCTTGGCCAGGGGACGAGAGACCCAGTACTTC.

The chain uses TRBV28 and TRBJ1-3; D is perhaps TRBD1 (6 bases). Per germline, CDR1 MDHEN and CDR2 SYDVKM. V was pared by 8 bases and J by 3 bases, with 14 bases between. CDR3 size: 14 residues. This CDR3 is CASHPRGGGNTIYF. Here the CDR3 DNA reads TGTGCCAGCCACCCCAGGGGTGGTGGAAACACCATATATTTT.

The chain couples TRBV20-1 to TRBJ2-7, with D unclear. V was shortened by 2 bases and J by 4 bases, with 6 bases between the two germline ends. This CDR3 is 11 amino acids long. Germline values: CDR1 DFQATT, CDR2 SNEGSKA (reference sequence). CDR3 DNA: TGCAGTGCTAGATTCGGGTACGAGCAGTACTTC. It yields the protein CSARFGYEQYF.

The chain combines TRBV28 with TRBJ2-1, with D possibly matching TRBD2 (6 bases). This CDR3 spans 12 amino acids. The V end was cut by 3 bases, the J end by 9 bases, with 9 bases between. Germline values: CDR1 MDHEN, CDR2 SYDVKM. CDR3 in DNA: TGTGCCAGCAGTTTGAGGAGGGGTGAGCAGTTCTTC. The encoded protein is CASSLRRGEQFF. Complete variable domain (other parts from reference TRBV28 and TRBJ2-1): DVKVTQSSRYLVKRTGEKVFLECVQDMDHENMFWYRQDPGLGLRLIYFSYDVKMKEKGDIPEGYSVSREKKERFSLILESASTNQTSMYLCASSLRRGEQFFGPGTRLTVL.

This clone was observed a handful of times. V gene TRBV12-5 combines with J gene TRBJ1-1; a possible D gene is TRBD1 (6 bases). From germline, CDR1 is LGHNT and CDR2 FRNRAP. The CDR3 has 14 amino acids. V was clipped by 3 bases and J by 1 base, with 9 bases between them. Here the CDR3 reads CASGLGGSNTEAFF. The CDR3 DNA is TGTGCTAGTGGTTTAGGGGGATCGAACACTGAAGCTTTCTTT.

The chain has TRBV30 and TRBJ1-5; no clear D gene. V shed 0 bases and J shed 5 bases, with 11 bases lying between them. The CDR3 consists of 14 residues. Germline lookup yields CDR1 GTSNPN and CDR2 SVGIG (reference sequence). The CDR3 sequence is CAWSVRTVYQPQHF. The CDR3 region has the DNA TGTGCCTGGAGTGTACGAACGGTATATCAGCCCCAGCATTTT.

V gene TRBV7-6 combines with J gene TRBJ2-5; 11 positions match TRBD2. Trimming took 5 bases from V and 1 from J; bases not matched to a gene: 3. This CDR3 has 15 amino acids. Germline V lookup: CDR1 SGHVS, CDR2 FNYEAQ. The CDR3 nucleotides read TGTGCCAGCAGCCGGGGACTAGCGGCCCAAGAGACCCAGTACTTC. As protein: CASSRGLAAQETQYF.

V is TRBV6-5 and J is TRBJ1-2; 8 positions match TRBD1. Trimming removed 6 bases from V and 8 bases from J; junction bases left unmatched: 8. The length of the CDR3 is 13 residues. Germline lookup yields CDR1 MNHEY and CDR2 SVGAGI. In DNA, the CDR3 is TGTGCCAGCAGCAAGGACAGGGAACGGGGCTACACCTTC. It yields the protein CASSKDRERGYTF.

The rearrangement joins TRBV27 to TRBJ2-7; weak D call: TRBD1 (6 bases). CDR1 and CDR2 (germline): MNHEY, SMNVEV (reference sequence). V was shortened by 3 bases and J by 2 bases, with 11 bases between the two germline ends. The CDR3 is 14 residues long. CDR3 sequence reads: CASSFGRGAYEQYF. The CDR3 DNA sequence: TGTGCCAGCAGTTTCGGCAGGGGAGCCTACGAGCAGTACTTC.

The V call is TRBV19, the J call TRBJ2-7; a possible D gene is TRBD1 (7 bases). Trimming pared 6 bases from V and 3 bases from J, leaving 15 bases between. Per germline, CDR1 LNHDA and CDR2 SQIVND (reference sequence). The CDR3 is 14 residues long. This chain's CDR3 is CASSLRGRHYEQYF. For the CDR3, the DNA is TGTGCCAGTAGCCTCAGGGGGAGGCACTACGAGCAGTACTTC.